These 24 T cell receptor beta chains originate from one sample sequenced in a study of cytomegalovirus exposure and HLA in healthy donors. The PCR was carried out with 60 Vbeta primers and 13 Jbeta primers. Only in-frame clones appear in the TCRdb table, and some are missing; sequencing was by immunoSEQ multiplex PCR. Seen here are about 190,000 clones, 85% to 90% observed once, and the top ten hold 1% to 1.5%. Sequencing was done on a sample of PBMCs. The receptors were gathered from a man between 25 and 39 years old in good health and CMV-seronegative.

V usage is TRBV11-2 and J usage is TRBJ2-7; weak D call: TRBD1 (6 bases). Germline assignment: CDR1 SGHAT and CDR2 FQNNGV. The CDR3 runs to 12 residues. Trimming shortened V by 5 bases and J by 7 bases, and 12 bases separated the two germline ends. The CDR3 DNA sequence: TGTGCCAGCAGCCTGGGGACAATGGAGCAGTACTTC. It encodes CASSLGTMEQYF.

The chain employs TRBV28 and TRBJ2-1; 7 nucleotides line up with TRBD1. Per germline, CDR1 MDHEN and CDR2 SYDVKM. This CDR3 region has 15 residues. Unmatched junction bases numbered 4, after V lost 5 bases and J lost 0 bases. CDR3 bases: TGTGCCAGCAGTGGACAGGAGAGCTCCTACAATGAGCAGTTCTTC. It translates to CASSGQESSYNEQFF.

This clone has just a few counts. This sequence joins TRBV19 and TRBJ2-7, with 8 bases aligning to TRBD2. V was pared by 2 bases and J by 2 bases, with 17 bases of the junction left unmatched. CDR1 and CDR2 (germline): LNHDA, SQIVND (reference sequence). This CDR3 region has 19 residues. The CDR3 here is CASSIKGGLGSMQTYEQYF. CDR3 in DNA: TGTGCCAGTAGTATAAAAGGGGGACTAGGGTCGATGCAGACCTACGAGCAGTACTTC.

The V gene is TRBV2, the J gene TRBJ2-2; TRBD2 agrees at 7 bases. J lost 4 bases, V lost 6 bases, and 8 bases had no gene match. Germline CDR1 reads SNHLY; CDR2 reads FYNNEI. The length of the CDR3 is 15 residues. In DNA, the CDR3 is TGTGCCAGCAGGTTACTAGCGAGCCCCACCGGGGAGCTGTTTTTT. Residues: CASRLLASPTGELFF. Full variable domain (remainder filled in from reference TRBV2 and TRBJ2-2): EPEVTQTPSHQVTQMGQEVILRCVPISNHLYFYWYRQILGQKVEFLVSFYNNEISEKSEIFDDQFSVERPDGSNFTLKIRSTKLEDSAMYFCASRLLASPTGELFFGEGSRLTVL.

V gene TRBV5-5 combines with J gene TRBJ1-5, with D unresolved. The V and J ends lost 0 bases and 2 bases respectively, with 9 bases between them. Germline V gene sequence: CDR1 SGHKS, CDR2 YYEKEE (reference sequence). The CDR3 runs to 15 residues. CDR3 coding DNA: TGTGCCAGCAGCTTGGTAGGGAGCGGCAATCAGCCCCAGCATTTT. Protein product: CASSLVGSGNQPQHF.

This chain connects TRBV27 to TRBJ1-1; unclear D gene. From germline, CDR1 is MNHEY and CDR2 SMNVEV (reference sequence). The CDR3 length is 13 residues. The ends were cut back, 5 bases at V and 1 base at J, with 8 bases in the middle. The CDR3 nucleotides are TGTGCCAGCAGTACCCTAGGGAACACTGAAGCTTTCTTT. As protein: CASSTLGNTEAFF.

This clone has just one count. J is TRBJ1-1 and V is TRBV28, with D perhaps TRBD1 (6 bases). V gave up 2 bases and J gave up 6 bases, with 13 bases separating them. CDR1 MDHEN and CDR2 SYDVKM come from the germline V gene. The CDR3 covers 14 residues. CDR3 sequence reads: CASSLEGGYAEAFF. The CDR3 DNA sequence: TGTGCCAGCAGTTTAGAAGGGGGATACGCTGAAGCTTTCTTT.

The chain recombines TRBV6-4 with TRBJ2-3; 9 bases line up with TRBD1. Germline CDR1 is MRHNA and CDR2 is SNTAGT. Trimming cost V 6 bases and J 2 bases; bases outside gene matches: 6. The CDR3 is made up of 15 amino acids. DNA of the CDR3: TGTGCCAGCAGAACCGGGACAGGGCCCACAGATACGCAGTATTTT. Translation: CASRTGTGPTDTQYF.

This clone has only one observation. The chain uses TRBV5-6 and TRBJ2-6, with D possibly matching TRBD1 (5 bases). CDR3 size: 17 residues. Between the trimmed V and J ends, which lost 0 bases and 2 bases, there was a span of 12 bases. Germline V gives CDR1 SGHDT, CDR2 YYEEEE. CDR3 DNA sequence: TGTGCCAGCAGCTTGGCCGGCTCCAGGGCTGGGGCCAACGTCCTGACTTTC. Amino acid sequence: CASSLAGSRAGANVLTF.

V usage is TRBV30 and J usage is TRBJ2-7, with 7 bases aligning to TRBD2. V was clipped by 7 bases and J by 7 bases; unmatched bases: 13. The germline gives CDR1 GTSNPN, CDR2 SVGIG (reference sequence). The CDR3 loop spans 13 amino acids. DNA for the CDR3: TGTGCCTTGAGAAGCGGGAAGCCCCGGGAGCAGTACTTC. Translated, it gives CALRSGKPREQYF.

V usage is TRBV7-2 and J usage is TRBJ2-1; 8 bases map to TRBD2. V lost 2 bases to trimming and J lost 7 bases; unmatched junction nucleotides: 7. Germline assignment: CDR1 SGHTA and CDR2 FQGNSA. The CDR3 spans 15 residues. The CDR3, as DNA: TGTGCCAGCAGCTTAAACAAGCGGGAGAGGAATGAGCAGTTCTTC. The encoded protein is CASSLNKRERNEQFF.

J is TRBJ1-1 and V is TRBV19, with D hard to call. Germline CDR1 is LNHDA and CDR2 is SQIVND (reference sequence). V was pared by 3 bases and J by 0 bases, with 8 bases between. The CDR3 consists of 14 residues. The DNA for the CDR3 is TGTGCCAGTAGTATGAGGTCCATGAACACTGAAGCTTTCTTT. Amino acids: CASSMRSMNTEAFF.

The sample holds one count of this clone. This chain connects TRBV19 to TRBJ1-4, with 7 bases matching TRBD1. V was pared by 10 bases and J by 7 bases, with 9 bases of the junction left unmatched. The CDR3 extends over 13 amino acids. CDR1 and CDR2 from the germline V gene are LNHDA and SQIVND (reference sequence). CDR3 nucleotide sequence: TGTGCCACCGGACAGGTGGGGAGTGAAAAACTGTTTTTT. Protein sequence: CATGQVGSEKLFF.

V usage is TRBV18 and J usage is TRBJ1-5; TRBD1 aligns across 12 bases. J gave up 5 bases and V 2 bases, and 7 bases lay outside the gene matches. The germline CDR1 and CDR2 sequences are KGHSH and LQKENI. CDR3 length equals 17 residues. The CDR3 loop is CASSPGPGQGAHQPQHF. The CDR3 DNA reads TGTGCCAGCTCACCAGGGCCGGGACAGGGGGCCCATCAGCCCCAGCATTTT.

The chain joins TRBV27 to TRBJ2-3; 9 positions match TRBD2. The CDR3 extends over 14 amino acids. The V and J ends lost 3 bases and 4 bases, in that order; junction bases with no gene match: 2. Per germline, CDR1 MNHEY and CDR2 SMNVEV (reference sequence). CDR3 sequence (DNA): TGTGCCAGCAGTTTTGGCGGGAGGGCAGATACGCAGTATTTT. It is translated as CASSFGGRADTQYF.

The chain employs TRBV30 and TRBJ1-2, with 8 positions matching TRBD1. Per the germline V gene, CDR1 is GTSNPN and CDR2 is SVGIG (reference sequence). This CDR3 contains 14 residues. V dropped 2 bases and J dropped 6; count of bases not matched to a gene: 8. Here the CDR3 reads CAWSTGQALNGYTF. For the CDR3, the DNA is TGTGCCTGGAGTACGGGACAGGCTCTAAATGGCTACACCTTC.

This clone was counted a few times. This chain joins TRBV28 and TRBJ1-2; possibly TRBD1 for D (5 bases). The CDR3 covers 15 residues. V lost 3 bases, J lost 6 bases, and 17 bases lay in between. Germline CDR1 is MDHEN and CDR2 is SYDVKM. For the CDR3, the DNA is TGTGCCAGCAGTTTCCACCCGGACACCGGACATGGCTACACCTTC. It translates to CASSFHPDTGHGYTF.

CDR3: CASSLPLNSYEQYF. CDR3 DNA sequence: TGTGCCAGCAGCTTACCGCTTAACTCCTACGAGCAGTACTTC. The rearrangement links TRBV7-9 to TRBJ2-5; D is unresolved. The DNA matches TRBJ2-7 better at its end, which makes the J call doubtful. Germline V gene sequence: CDR1 SEHNR, CDR2 FQNEAQ (reference sequence). The CDR3 runs to 14 residues.

The chain employs TRBV9 and TRBJ1-1; tentatively, D is TRBD1 (5 bases). Trimming left V 2 bases short and J 3 bases short, with 8 bases between. There are 13 residues in the CDR3. Per the germline V gene, CDR1 is SGDLS and CDR2 is YYNGEE. CDR3 amino acids: CASSVGGYTEAFF. The CDR3 nucleotides are TGTGCCAGCAGCGTGGGGGGGTACACTGAAGCTTTCTTT. The full variable domain, its missing parts supplied by reference TRBV9 and TRBJ1-1, is DSGVTQTPKHLITATGQRVTLRCSPRSGDLSVYWYQQSLDQGLQFLIQYYNGEERAKGNILERFSAQQFPDLHSELNLSSLELGDSALYFCASSVGGYTEAFFGQGTRLTVV.

A word on this clone: Other DNA sequences in this sample translate to the same CDR3. The chain is built from TRBV10-2 and TRBJ2-7, with D possibly matching TRBD2 (6 bases). This CDR3 comprises 14 residues. The V and J ends lost 3 bases and 4 bases respectively, with 13 bases between them. CDR1 is WSHSY and CDR2 is SAAADI in the germline V gene. DNA for the CDR3: TGCGCCAGCAGTGATCGGGGGTCGGCGTACGAGCAGTACTTC. Its translation: CASSDRGSAYEQYF.

The CDR3 loop reads CASSFSPIEGDTQYF. CDR3 sequence (DNA): TGTGCCAGCAGCTTCAGTCCCATAGAGGGAGATACGCAGTATTTT. The chain recombines TRBV7-9 with TRBJ2-3; D might be TRBD2 (5 bases). Germline assignment: CDR1 SEHNR and CDR2 FQNEAQ (reference sequence). This CDR3 contains 15 residues. The V end lost 3 bases, the J end lost 5 bases, and 15 bases lay between the germline ends.

V is TRBV5-5 and J is TRBJ2-6; D not resolved. The CDR3 length is 16 residues. The V end was cut by 2 bases, the J end by 1 base, with 10 bases between. Per germline, CDR1 SGHKS and CDR2 YYEKEE (reference sequence). This CDR3 is CASSFLTISGANVLTF. The CDR3 DNA is TGTGCCAGCAGCTTCCTAACGATATCTGGGGCCAACGTCCTGACTTTC. Combining the CDR3 with reference TRBV5-5 and TRBJ2-6 gives the whole variable domain DAGVTQSPTHLIKTRGQQVTLRCSPISGHKSVSWYQQVLGQGPQFIFQYYEKEERGRGNFPDRFSARQFPNYSSELNVNALLLGDSALYLCASSFLTISGANVLTFGAGSRLTVL.

The CDR3 coding sequence is TGTGCCAGCAGTTACGCTAGCGGGGGGGCCATGGATACGCAGTATTTT. Protein sequence: CASSYASGGAMDTQYF. This rearrangement joins TRBV6-5 to TRBJ2-3; 12 bases align to TRBD2. This CDR3 contains 16 residues. Germline CDR1 MNHEY, CDR2 SVGAGI. The V gene end was trimmed by 2 bases and the J gene end by 6 bases; junction bases not matched to a gene: 6.

This clone has a handful of counts. The J gene is TRBJ1-5, the V gene TRBV6-6; 9 bases map to TRBD1. V lost 2 bases, J lost 4 bases, and 0 bases stayed unmatched. The CDR3 runs to 14 residues. Germline-derived CDR1 and CDR2 are MNHNY and SVGAGI (reference sequence). The CDR3 sequence is CASSYGQGNQPQHF. The DNA of the CDR3 is TGTGCCAGCAGTTACGGACAGGGGAATCAGCCCCAGCATTTT.